This TCR beta chain was profiled in a study of T cell responses to AZD1222 COVID-19 vaccine (dated by TCRdb to about 2021). Notes on the research overall: Because spike-specific TCR depth and breadth did not differ between the two schedules, AZD1222 recipients who got a second dose at roughly 4 weeks were pooled with those who got a second dose at roughly 12 weeks. Trial participants were enrolled by age into subgroups of 18-55, 56-69 and 70-plus years, and about 150, 27 and 61 TCR-sequenced participants, respectively, were included in these subgroups. TCR sequencing was performed for over 230 trial participants, of whom roughly 200 were given two doses of AZD1222 and around 25 were given two doses of MenACWY control vaccine.

The time point label, as the study defines it: baseline before first vaccination. Vaccinee samples came from UK trials COV001 and COV002, including a single-blind randomized controlled phase 2/3 trial of AZD1222 (ChAdOx1 nCoV-19) in healthy adults. Trial participant PBMC samples were collected at day 0 and day 28 after the second dose for TCRbeta chain sequencing. Of note for this clone: Its recognized antigen is unknown. No base-level quality is on record; no much larger clone is a single base apart.

The CDR3 regions of human TCRbeta chains were subjected to immunosequencing. The published analysis was carried out like this. Repertoire TCRs were checked for matches against a reference library of SARS-CoV-2-specific TCRs that had been generated using the MIRA antigen-specificity platform. Breadth was defined as the fraction of unique TCRs that were SARS-CoV-2-associated, and depth was defined as the fraction of total T cells that were SARS-CoV-2-associated. Each spike-specific TCR was assigned to its reactive spike region and to a CD4 or CD8 class using the MIRA data. Log10-transformed breadth and depth values were compared by one-way ANOVA with Sidak's multiple comparisons tests. TCRdb mirrors the immuneACCESS table, restricted to in-frame sequences. Some clones are absent from its copies; in checked studies, under half trace to an unresolved V gene, and the reason for the others is unknown. From that table come the V and J calls and clone size; the DNA was used to work out D and trimming. This sample is represented by approximately 150,000 clones; around nine tenths of them were singletons. The top ten hold under 5.5% of the sample.

The investigation overall reported the following: After two AZD1222 doses, both the breadth and the depth of spike-specific TCRs were significantly higher than at day 0 and than in MenACWY recipients. Only a handful of AZD1222 recipients were SARS-CoV-2 seropositive at baseline, limiting conclusions about previously exposed vaccinees. The 56-69-year group was small, and its depth increase did not reach significance, likely because of low power. Participants were mostly white British and included more females than males, and it was suggested by the authors that clonal diversity may have been underestimated. Epitopes outside the regions mutated in the B.1.351 and B.1.1.7 variants were reportedly recognized by nearly half of the unique spike-specific TCRs. Because no day 14 peak-response samples were available, repertoires were characterized only after the peak T cell response. CD4 TCRs associated with the vaccine covered the entire spike protein, and the dominant responses were in regions 160-218 and 743-854.

The germline V gene yields MNHNS for CDR1 and SASEGT for CDR2. Its CDR3 holds 14 amino acids, cysteine through phenylalanine. Only the CDR3 region is kept as DNA, spanning 42 bases read in frame from base 1. V loses 2 bases, J loses 6 bases, and the germline ends lie 13 bases apart. This receptor chain uses TRBV6-1 and TRBJ1-1; the D gene cannot be resolved reliably. The TCR sequence derives from an adult in good health. Source: peripheral blood, taken on day 0 of AZD1222 vaccination. The nucleotides are TGTGCCAGCAGTGAAATGAGGGTGCGAGCTGAAGCTTTCTTT. This is translated as CASSEMRVRAEAFF.